This passage covers 5 T cell receptor beta chains from one sample sequenced in a study of T cell repertoires in cytomegalovirus infection. MiXCR, run by TCRdb on the reads, gives a single entry per CDR3 protein. The data show 150,000 or so distinct CDR3 sequences, 20% to 30% seen once. The sequenced sample consisted of PBMCs. The receptors originated from a human donor in good health (CMV status not recorded). Some clones in this sample may be carry-over from other donors' samples.

The chain combines TRBV27 with TRBJ2-1; 10 bases align to TRBD2. Per the germline V gene, CDR1 is MNHEY and CDR2 is SMNVEV (reference sequence). V gave up 6 bases and J gave up 3 bases; unmatched junction bases: 5. The CDR3 contains 15 residues. In DNA, the CDR3 is TGTGCCAGCAGATTTTTAGCGGGGGGCTACAATGAGCAGTTCTTC. It translates to CASRFLAGGYNEQFF.

With respect to this clonotype: A read error may explain this, as a much larger clone is one base away. The V call is TRBV5-1, the J call TRBJ1-1; D is possibly TRBD1 (6 bases). Germline CDR1 and CDR2: SGHRS and YFSETQ. The CDR3 consists of 16 residues. V was cut by 3 bases and J by 1 base, with 16 bases left in between. The DNA for the CDR3 is TGCGCCAGCAGCTACGGACCCCTGACAGGGAACACTGAAGCTTTCTTT. Encoded protein: CASSYGPLTGNTEAFF.

There are many counts of this clonotype. V usage is TRBV7-2 and J usage is TRBJ2-4, with D maybe TRBD2 (6 bases). Germline CDR1 SGHTA, CDR2 FQGNSA. The CDR3 is 16 residues long. Deletions cut 2 bases from V and 6 bases from J, with 17 bases between. The CDR3 loop reads CASSLSPRTTGNIQYF. DNA for the CDR3: TGTGCCAGCAGCTTATCTCCAAGGACTACAGGAAACATTCAGTACTTC. Combining the CDR3 with reference TRBV7-2 and TRBJ2-4 gives the whole variable domain GAGVSQSPSNKVTEKGKDVELRCDPISGHTALYWYRQSLGQGLEFLIYFQGNSAPDKSGLPSDRFSAERTGGSVSTLTIQRTQQEDSAVYLCASSLSPRTTGNIQYFGAGTRLSVL.

Many counts were recorded for this clonotype. The V and J genes are TRBV7-3 and TRBJ1-1; D call uncertain. CDR1 and CDR2 from the germline V gene are SGHTA and FQGTGA. Between the trimmed V and J ends, which lost 2 bases and 5 bases, there was a span of 9 bases. The CDR3 extends over 13 amino acids. The CDR3 is CASSLGQRTEAFF. Here the CDR3 DNA reads TGTGCCAGCAGCTTAGGGCAGAGGACTGAAGCTTTCTTT. Full variable domain (outside the CDR3, taken from reference TRBV7-3 and TRBJ1-1): GAGVSQTPSNKVTEKGKYVELRCDPISGHTALYWYRQSLGQGPEFLIYFQGTGAADDSGLPNDRFFAVRPEGSVSTLKIQRTERGDSAVYLCASSLGQRTEAFFGQGTRLTVV.

The CDR3 region has the DNA TGCAGCGTTGAAAGAACAGACTATGGCTACACCTTC. This translates into CSVERTDYGYTF. V and J are TRBV29-1 and TRBJ1-2; D remains unclear. CDR1 SQVTM and CDR2 ANQGSEA come from the germline V gene. The CDR3 is 12 amino acids. Trimming left V 2 bases short and J 3 bases short, with 7 bases between.